The 25 T cell receptor beta chains presented below share a single source sample, sequenced in a study of identical twins. TCRdb itself ran the 5' RACE reads through MiXCR, one entry per CDR3 protein. The sample includes 200,000 to 300,000 distinct CDR3 sequences, under 12% of them seen just once. The source material was memory T cells sorted from blood. The receptors shown here come from a man in his fifties in good health.

At least ten counts were recorded for this clonotype. The chain recombines TRBV2 with TRBJ2-5; 7 positions agree with TRBD1. The CDR3 loop spans 15 amino acids. The V segment lost 7 bases and the J segment 5 bases; nucleotides outside the gene matches: 13. Germline V gene data show CDR1 as SNHLY and CDR2 as FYNNEI. The CDR3 DNA is TGTGCCAGCAACAGGGCCCCGACAGGGTACGAGACCCAGTACTTC. Amino acid sequence: CASNRAPTGYETQYF.

In its sample, this clonotype was seen a few times. The V and J genes are TRBV6-6 and TRBJ2-2; a weak D match, TRBD1 (6 bases). Germline lookup yields CDR1 MNHNY and CDR2 SVGAGI (reference sequence). Trimming took 9 bases from V and 7 from J, leaving 12 bases between them. The CDR3 contains 12 residues. This chain's CDR3 is CASPRQDGELFF. CDR3 coding DNA: TGTGCCAGTCCCAGACAGGACGGGGAGCTGTTTTTT.

This clonotype showed up just a few times. The genes are TRBV9 and TRBJ1-4; tentatively, D is TRBD1 (6 bases). This CDR3 has 15 amino acids. Germline V gene lookup returns CDR1 SGDLS and CDR2 YYNGEE. V shed 4 bases and J shed 0 bases, with 10 bases lying between them. In DNA form, the CDR3 reads TGTGCCAGCAGCTGGACAGCCTCAACTAATGAAAAACTGTTTTTT. This encodes CASSWTASTNEKLFF.

The chain is built from TRBV7-9 and TRBJ1-2; D is perhaps TRBD1 (6 bases). The germline CDR1 and CDR2 sequences are SEHNR and FQNEAQ (reference sequence). With 4 bases removed from V and 3 bases from J, the gap between germline ends came to 12 bases. The CDR3 contains 14 residues. In DNA form, the CDR3 reads TGTGCCAGCAGCTCGAGGGACACCTACTATGGCTACACCTTC. This codes for CASSSRDTYYGYTF.

The chain couples TRBV5-1 to TRBJ2-7; 7 nucleotides agree with TRBD2. This CDR3 has 15 amino acids. Unmatched junction bases numbered 9, after V lost 3 bases and J lost 3 bases. Per the germline V gene, CDR1 is SGHRS and CDR2 is YFSETQ. The CDR3 region has the DNA TGCGCCAGCAGCTCGCGTACTAGCGAGGGCTACGAGCAGTACTTC. Its translation: CASSSRTSEGYEQYF.

This clonotype was picked up many times. This CDR3 reads CAISDKRKEGSNYGYTF. CDR3 bases: TGTGCCATCAGTGACAAGAGGAAGGAGGGGTCCAACTATGGCTACACCTTC. The chain recombines TRBV10-3 with TRBJ1-2; a weak D match, TRBD1 (5 bases). CDR3 length equals 17 residues. CDR1 ENHRY and CDR2 SYGVKD come from the germline V gene. V was cut by 3 bases and J by 2 bases, with 19 bases left in between.

The J gene is TRBJ2-3, the V gene TRBV6-2 or TRBV6-3; TRBD1 or TRBD2 may be the D gene (5 bases each). This CDR3 contains 15 residues. The germline CDR1 and CDR2 sequences are MNHEY and SVGEGT. The V end was cut by 2 bases, the J end by 1 base, with 10 bases between. The CDR3 is CASSYLSGRTDTQYF. The CDR3 DNA reads TGTGCCAGCAGTTACCTTTCGGGGCGCACAGATACGCAGTATTTT.

The count of this clonotype is one. The V call is TRBV29-1, the J call TRBJ2-5; no clear D gene. The V gene lost 5 bases and the J gene lost 5 bases, with 12 bases spanning the gap. The CDR3 loop spans 12 amino acids. The V gene's germline CDR1 is SQVTM and CDR2 ANQGSEA. CDR3 protein: CSVSQSMETQYF. DNA of the CDR3: TGCAGCGTTTCCCAGTCCATGGAGACCCAGTACTTC.

This clonotype was recorded at least ten times. The chain combines TRBV7-9 with TRBJ2-2; the D is unclear. Germline CDR1 SEHNR, CDR2 FQNEAQ (reference sequence). The V and J ends lost 11 bases and 2 bases respectively, with 12 bases between them. CDR3 length: 13 amino acids. The CDR3 sequence is CAPGGGNTGELFF. CDR3 nucleotides: TGTGCCCCAGGCGGCGGTAACACCGGGGAGCTGTTTTTT.

This chain uses TRBV10-3 with TRBJ2-1; 14 bases map to TRBD2. There are 18 residues in the CDR3. Trimming at V came to 4 bases and at J to 4 bases, leaving 9 bases not matched to a gene. Germline CDR1 and CDR2: ENHRY and SYGVKD. The chain's CDR3 is CAISGRGLAGGVYNEQFF. For the CDR3, the DNA is TGTGCCATCAGTGGGAGAGGACTAGCGGGGGGAGTTTACAATGAGCAGTTCTTC.

In its sample, this clonotype was seen many times. The gene calls are TRBV5-1 and TRBJ2-5; 9 positions match TRBD1. This CDR3 region has 14 residues. Trimming at V came to 4 bases and at J to 6 bases, leaving 7 bases not matched to a gene. CDR1 and CDR2 (germline): SGHRS, YFSETQ. The CDR3 DNA sequence: TGCGCCAGCAGCCTCCGGGACAGGGCGAAGACCCAGTACTTC. Its protein is CASSLRDRAKTQYF. The entire variable domain, with the rest obtained from reference TRBV5-1 and TRBJ2-5, is as follows: KAGVTQTPRYLIKTRGQQVTLSCSPISGHRSVSWYQQTPGQGLQFLFEYFSETQRNKGNFPGRFSGRQFSNSRSEMNVSTLELGDSALYLCASSLRDRAKTQYFGPGTRLLVL.

The chain carries TRBV7-2 and TRBJ1-6; D remains unclear. Germline CDR1 and CDR2: SGHTA and FQGNSA. V was cut by 1 base and J by 0 bases, with 10 bases left in between. This CDR3 region has 17 residues. DNA of the CDR3: TGTGCCAGCAGCTTAGAGCGCAGGAGCTCCTATAATTCACCCCTCCACTTT. Encoded protein: CASSLERRSSYNSPLHF. Looking up the rest from reference TRBV7-2 and TRBJ1-6 gives the full variable domain: GAGVSQSPSNKVTEKGKDVELRCDPISGHTALYWYRQSLGQGLEFLIYFQGNSAPDKSGLPSDRFSAERTGGSVSTLTIQRTQQEDSAVYLCASSLERRSSYNSPLHFGNGTRLTVT.

Many counts were recorded for this clonotype. V and J are TRBV6-2 or TRBV6-3 and TRBJ1-1; D unresolved. Germline CDR1 is MNHEY and CDR2 is SVGEGT. V was pared by 0 bases and J by 4 bases, with 9 bases between. This CDR3 contains 14 residues. The CDR3 here is CASSYSVVITEAFF. The DNA for the CDR3 is TGTGCCAGCAGTTACTCGGTGGTTATCACTGAAGCTTTCTTT.

This clonotype was counted only a few times. J is TRBJ1-2 and V is TRBV4-1, with D perhaps TRBD1 (5 bases). The V gene's germline CDR1 is MGHRA and CDR2 YSYEKL. V lost 0 bases to trimming and J lost 8 bases, with 13 bases between them. The CDR3 loop spans 14 amino acids. CDR3 sequence reads: CASSQDLRRDGYTF. CDR3 bases: TGCGCCAGCAGCCAAGATCTAAGGAGGGACGGCTACACCTTC.

Only a few counts were recorded for this clonotype. The chain employs TRBV7-8 and TRBJ2-5; 9 nucleotides line up with TRBD2. The V segment lost 0 bases and the J segment 6 bases; nucleotides outside the gene matches: 8. The CDR3 totals 16 residues. Germline CDR1 reads SGHVS; CDR2 reads FQNEAQ. The CDR3 coding sequence is TGTGCCAGCAGCTTAGCAAATAGCGGGAGCTTTCAGACCCAGTACTTC. This codes for CASSLANSGSFQTQYF. Supplemented by reference TRBV7-8 and TRBJ2-5, the full variable domain reads GAGVSQSPRYKVAKRGQDVALRCDPISGHVSLFWYQQALGQGPEFLTYFQNEAQLDKSGLPSDRFFAERPEGSVSTLKIQRTQQEDSAVYLCASSLANSGSFQTQYFGPGTRLLVL.

The rearrangement links TRBV10-3 to TRBJ2-5, with TRBD1 identical over 7 bases. The CDR3 is 16 residues long. Unmatched junction bases numbered 11, after V lost 0 bases and J lost 7 bases. The germline V gene has CDR1 ENHRY and CDR2 SYGVKD. Written as DNA, the CDR3 is TGTGCCATCAGTGAGTCGGGACCACAGGGGTCCGGGACCCAGTACTTC. Its protein product is CAISESGPQGSGTQYF.

This clonotype has ten or more counts. This chain joins TRBV29-1 and TRBJ2-3; D is unresolved. CDR1 and CDR2 from the germline V gene are SQVTM and ANQGSEA. V lost 5 bases and J 3 bases, leaving 15 bases between the germline ends. The CDR3 consists of 14 residues. This CDR3 reads CSVLATVRTDTQYF. The CDR3 bases are TGCAGCGTTTTGGCGACTGTGCGGACAGATACGCAGTATTTT.

This clonotype turned up a few times. The V and J genes are TRBV14 and TRBJ1-2; D not certain. The V end lost 0 bases, the J end lost 8 bases, and 13 bases lay between the germline ends. The CDR3 has 14 residues. Germline loops: CDR1 SGHDN, CDR2 FVKESK. CDR3 protein: CASSQEVRGRGYTF. CDR3 in DNA: TGTGCCAGCAGCCAAGAGGTACGAGGTCGGGGCTACACCTTC.

This clonotype occurred many times. This sequence joins TRBV7-2 and TRBJ1-2; D is possibly TRBD1 (6 bases). Germline CDR1 is SGHTA and CDR2 is FQGNSA. V shed 3 bases and J shed 7 bases, with 18 bases lying between them. The length of the CDR3 is 15 residues. The CDR3 sequence is CASSFGSQGKGGYTF. In DNA form, the CDR3 reads TGTGCCAGCAGCTTCGGTTCCCAGGGGAAAGGTGGCTACACCTTC.

This clonotype was counted ten times or more. The chain recombines TRBV6-5 with TRBJ2-2; D gene unclear. The CDR3 runs 16 residues. The germline V gene has CDR1 MNHEY and CDR2 SVGAGI. V was cut by 2 bases and J by 5 bases, with 15 bases left in between. Written as DNA, the CDR3 is TGTGCCAGCAGTTACAAGCGTGGAGTACGGACCGGGGAGCTGTTTTTT. Protein product: CASSYKRGVRTGELFF.

This clonotype was detected only a few times. V usage is TRBV5-1 and J usage is TRBJ2-4, with D possibly TRBD1 on 5 matching bases. The CDR3 totals 15 residues. V lost 5 bases and J 1 base, leaving 13 bases between the germline ends. CDR1 and CDR2 from the germline V gene are SGHRS and YFSETQ. CDR3 residues: CASSPGYGAKNIQYF. In nucleotides, the CDR3 is TGCGCCAGCAGTCCAGGGTACGGGGCCAAAAACATTCAGTACTTC. Variable domain in full (rest from reference TRBV5-1 and TRBJ2-4): KAGVTQTPRYLIKTRGQQVTLSCSPISGHRSVSWYQQTPGQGLQFLFEYFSETQRNKGNFPGRFSGRQFSNSRSEMNVSTLELGDSALYLCASSPGYGAKNIQYFGAGTRLSVL.

This sequence joins TRBV20-1 and TRBJ2-2, with 8 nucleotides matching TRBD2. Unmatched junction bases numbered 3, after V lost 3 bases and J lost 6 bases. The CDR3 is made up of 13 amino acids. Germline V gene data show CDR1 as DFQATT and CDR2 as SNEGSKA (reference sequence). CDR3 DNA: TGCAGTGCTAGCGGGAGGGTCCCCGGGGAGCTGTTTTTT. Amino acids: CSASGRVPGELFF.

This clonotype has ten or more counts. The chain couples TRBV20-1 to TRBJ2-1, with 10 nucleotides matching TRBD2. Germline V gene lookup returns CDR1 DFQATT and CDR2 SNEGSKA (reference sequence). This CDR3 comprises 16 residues. J was trimmed by 4 bases and V by 5 bases; bases with no gene match: 11. The CDR3 DNA sequence: TGCAGTGCTCTCCTTCCCGGACTAGCGGAATACAATGAGCAGTTCTTC. Translating gives CSALLPGLAEYNEQFF.

Many counts were recorded for this clonotype. The chain combines TRBV29-1 with TRBJ1-4; D call uncertain. CDR1 and CDR2 (germline): SQVTM, ANQGSEA. The CDR3 covers 13 residues. Trimming cost V 4 bases and J 0 bases, with 6 bases left between them. CDR3 sequence reads: CSVVAPTNEKLFF. The DNA of the CDR3 is TGCAGCGTTGTAGCTCCAACTAATGAAAAACTGTTTTTT.

This clonotype was seen at least ten times. V gene TRBV3-1 combines with J gene TRBJ1-6; 8 nucleotides agree with TRBD1. This CDR3 has 14 residues. Germline trimming cut 7 bases from V and 7 bases from J; bases unmatched to any gene: 6. In germline, CDR1 is LGHDT, CDR2 YNNKEL (reference sequence). CDR3 DNA: TGTGCCAGCAATCCGGGACAGGAGAATTCACCCCTCCACTTT. It is translated as CASNPGQENSPLHF.